This note documents a single T cell receptor (beta chain) sequence. The antigen is undetermined. The data stem from a study of immune evolution from preneoplasia to lung adenocarcinoma. Findings and limits, study-wide: Top clone share appeared to fall from AAH through AIS, MIA, adenocarcinoma. Clonality was highest in normal lung, lower in later-stage lesions apparently.

Repertoires were generated with immunoSEQ multiplex PCR, while TCRdb's copy carries only in-frame clones and drops some. Seen here are around 7,000 clones, under 85% observed once, and the top ten hold 18%. Patient tissue came from resections in Japan or China, 2014–2017. Two lung cancer pathologists independently confirmed each histologic diagnosis. Trimming left V 0 bases short and J 10 bases short, with 7 bases between. The V gene's germline CDR1 is SGHAT and CDR2 FQNNGV. The CDR3 sequence is 12 residues long. The sample consisted of FFPE adjacent normal lung tissue. The chain has TRBV11-2 and TRBJ2-4; no clear D. The sequence was obtained from a person aged 70 to 85 with lung adenocarcinoma. CDR3 nucleotides: TGTGCCAGCAGCTTAGATAGCCGTATTCAGTACTTC. Residues: CASSLDSRIQYF.